This TCR beta chain was profiled in a study of technical replicates of blood from a handful of donors. Germline V gene data show CDR1 as MNHEY and CDR2 as SMNVEV (reference sequence). The ends were cut back, 1 base at V and 5 bases at J, with 11 bases in the middle. The CDR3 extends over 15 amino acids. Clones were sequenced by immunoSEQ multiplex PCR, and TCRdb holds only the in-frame ones, with some missing. Altogether about 74,000 clones are present, 85% to 95% being singletons, with the ten largest covering more than 0.25%. The receptor's source is a human donor in good health. The chain employs TRBV27 and TRBJ1-4, with D hard to call. The sample taken for sequencing was T cells isolated from PBMCs. The CDR3 is CASSLYGPPNEKLFF. The DNA for the CDR3 is TGTGCCAGCAGTTTATATGGCCCACCGAATGAAAAACTGTTTTTT.